The clone carrying this T cell receptor beta chain is a singleton in its sample. As yet, its antigen is unknown. The CDR3 length is 15 residues. The V gene's germline CDR1 is ENHRY and CDR2 SYGVKD. V was shortened by 2 bases and J by 4 bases, with 14 bases between the two germline ends. The PCR had 60 Vbeta and 13 Jbeta primers. Some clones are missing from TCRdb's copy, which holds only in-frame ones; the method was immunoSEQ multiplex PCR. The sample consists of some 150,000 clones, around 78% of them appearing once. This sample is drawn from a study of cytomegalovirus exposure and HLA in healthy donors. Overall study findings and caveats: Relative to equally common others, HLA-associated TCR beta chains showed greater clonal expansion in a later analysis. Usually a TCR sequence was rare, but some public TCRs were found in many donors. The investigators catalogued 150 to 200 TCR beta chains as cytomegalovirus-associated.

The sample comprised PBMCs. The origin of this receptor is a female donor in good health and CMV-seronegative. V and J are TRBV10-3 and TRBJ1-1, with D uncertain. CDR3 region: CAISERRGSGTEAFF. Here the CDR3 DNA reads TGTGCCATCAGTGAGAGGAGAGGCTCGGGCACTGAAGCTTTCTTT.